The clone carrying this TCR beta chain was detected only a few times. The antigen remains undetermined. The source of the sample is a study of identical twins. General observations from the study: Weaker excess sharing between twins was seen in beta out-of-frame sequences. Beta clonotypes that were abundant in cord blood contained fewer insertions, a pattern absent from memory repertoires.

Unique molecular identifiers were present on cDNA, and template switching added a universal primer site. TCRdb re-called the 5' RACE reads through MiXCR, storing one row per CDR3 protein. The table shows 1.5 million to 2 million distinct CDR3 sequences, with roughly 35% occurring only once. V lost 3 bases and J 5 bases, leaving 22 bases between the germline ends. The CDR3 spans 17 residues. What was sequenced was cord blood. The TCR comes from a newborn girl in good health. The J gene is TRBJ1-1, the V gene TRBV12-3 or TRBV12-4; D is possibly TRBD1 (6 bases). CDR3 DNA sequence: TGTGCCAGCAGTTTGGGGGCCCTACATCGGTGGGGAACTGAAGCTTTCTTT. Translating it yields CASSLGALHRWGTEAFF.